This TCR beta chain is from a study of CD8 T cells in Susac syndrome. TCR beta sequences were obtained from blood CD8+ and CD4+ T cells. The patients serving as multiple sclerosis controls were treatment-naive. They had stable or active relapsing-remitting disease and fulfilled revised McDonald criteria. The TEMRA cells underwent FACS enrichment, while the CD8+ and CD4+ T cells underwent negative isolation. Germline V gene data show CDR1 as ENHRY and CDR2 as SYGVKD. The CDR3 has 15 amino acids. V lost 4 bases, J lost 6 bases, and 10 bases stayed unmatched. This clonotype was recorded once. Random hexamers were used to reverse transcribe the RNA input (about 0.45 to 1 ug). TCRdb re-derived calls from the immunoSEQ multiplex PCR reads in MiXCR, one entry per CDR3 protein. The table lists just over 300,000 distinct CDR3 sequences, roughly nine tenths of them singletons.

The clonotype was recovered from a human donor with multiple sclerosis. Input material: CD4+ T cells from PBMCs. The V and J genes are TRBV10-3 and TRBJ2-3; 7 bases are a match to TRBD1. The CDR3 DNA reads as TGTGCCATCAGTGCGTGGGGTCAGGGGGAGGATACGCAGTATTTT. Protein sequence: CAISAWGQGEDTQYF.